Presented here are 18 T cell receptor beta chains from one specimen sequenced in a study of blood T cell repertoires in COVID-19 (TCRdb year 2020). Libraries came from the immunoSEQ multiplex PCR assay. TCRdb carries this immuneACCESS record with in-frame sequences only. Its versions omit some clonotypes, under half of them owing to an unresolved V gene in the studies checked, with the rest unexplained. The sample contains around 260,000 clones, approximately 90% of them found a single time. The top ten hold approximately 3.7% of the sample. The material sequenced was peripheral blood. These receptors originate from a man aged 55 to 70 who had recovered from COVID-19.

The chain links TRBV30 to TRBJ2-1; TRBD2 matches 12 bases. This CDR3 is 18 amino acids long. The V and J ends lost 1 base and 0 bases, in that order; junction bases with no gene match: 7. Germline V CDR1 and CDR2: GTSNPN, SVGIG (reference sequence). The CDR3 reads CAWSAASGGASSYNEQFF. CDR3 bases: TGTGCCTGGAGTGCGGCTAGCGGGGGGGCAAGCTCCTACAATGAGCAGTTCTTC.

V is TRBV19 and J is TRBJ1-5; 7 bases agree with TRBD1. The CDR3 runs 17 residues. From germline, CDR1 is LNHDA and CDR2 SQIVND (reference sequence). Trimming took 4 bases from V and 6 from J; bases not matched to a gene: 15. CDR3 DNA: TGTGCCAGTAGTAGGTTATATTCAGACAGGGAAGGTCAGCCCCAGCATTTT. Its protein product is CASSRLYSDREGQPQHF.

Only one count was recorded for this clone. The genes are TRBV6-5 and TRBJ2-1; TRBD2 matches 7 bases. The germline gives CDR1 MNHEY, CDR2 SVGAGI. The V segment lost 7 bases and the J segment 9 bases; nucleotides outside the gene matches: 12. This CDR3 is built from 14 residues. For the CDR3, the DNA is TGTGCCAGCAAGCGGGACCCGGTTCGCGGTGAGCAGTTCTTC. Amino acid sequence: CASKRDPVRGEQFF.

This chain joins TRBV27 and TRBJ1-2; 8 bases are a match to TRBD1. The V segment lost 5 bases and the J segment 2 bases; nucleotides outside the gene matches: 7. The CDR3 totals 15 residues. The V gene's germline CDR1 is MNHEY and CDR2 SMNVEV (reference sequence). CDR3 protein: CASSPWGQENYGYTF. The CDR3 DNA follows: TGTGCCAGCAGTCCCTGGGGACAGGAAAACTATGGCTACACCTTC.

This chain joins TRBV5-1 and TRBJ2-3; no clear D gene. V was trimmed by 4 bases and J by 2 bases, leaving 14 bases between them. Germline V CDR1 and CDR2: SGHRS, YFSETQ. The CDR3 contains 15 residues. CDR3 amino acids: CASSLTVQLTDTQYF. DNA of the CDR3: TGCGCCAGCAGCCTCACGGTACAGCTCACAGATACGCAGTATTTT.

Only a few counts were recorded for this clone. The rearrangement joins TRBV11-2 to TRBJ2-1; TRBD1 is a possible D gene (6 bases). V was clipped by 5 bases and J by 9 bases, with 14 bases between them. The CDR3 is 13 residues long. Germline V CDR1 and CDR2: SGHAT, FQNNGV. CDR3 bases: TGTGCCAGCAGCCAGATACAGGGAAGTGAGCAGTTCTTC. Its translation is CASSQIQGSEQFF. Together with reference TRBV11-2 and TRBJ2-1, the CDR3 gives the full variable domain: EAGVAQSPRYKIIEKRQSVAFWCNPISGHATLYWYQQILGQGPKLLIQFQNNGVVDDSQLPKDRFSAERLKGVDSTLKIQPAKLEDSAVYLCASSQIQGSEQFFGPGTRLTVL.

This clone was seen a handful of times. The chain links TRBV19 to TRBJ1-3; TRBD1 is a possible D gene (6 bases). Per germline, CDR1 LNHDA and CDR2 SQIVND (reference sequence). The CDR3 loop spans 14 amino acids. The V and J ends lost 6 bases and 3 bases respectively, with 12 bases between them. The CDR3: CASREQGGGNTIYF. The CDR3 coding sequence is TGTGCCAGTAGAGAACAGGGTGGTGGAAACACCATATATTTT.

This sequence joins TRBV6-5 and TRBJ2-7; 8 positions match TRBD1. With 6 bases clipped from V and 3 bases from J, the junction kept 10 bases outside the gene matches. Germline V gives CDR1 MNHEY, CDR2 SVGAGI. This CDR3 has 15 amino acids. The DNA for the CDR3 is TGTGCCAGCAGCCCCGGGACAGGTAACGACTACGAGCAGTACTTC. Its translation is CASSPGTGNDYEQYF.

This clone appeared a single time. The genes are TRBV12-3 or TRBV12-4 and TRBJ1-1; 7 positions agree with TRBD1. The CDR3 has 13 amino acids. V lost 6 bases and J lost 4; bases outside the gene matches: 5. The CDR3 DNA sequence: TGTGCCAGCAGCCTCGACAGGGTCACTGAAGCTTTCTTT. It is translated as CASSLDRVTEAFF.

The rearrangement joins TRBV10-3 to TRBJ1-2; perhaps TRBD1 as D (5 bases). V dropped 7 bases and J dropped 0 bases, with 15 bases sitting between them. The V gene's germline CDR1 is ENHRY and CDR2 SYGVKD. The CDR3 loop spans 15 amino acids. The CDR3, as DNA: TGTGCCATCAAAGCCGCGGGGGAGGCTAACTATGGCTACACCTTC. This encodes CAIKAAGEANYGYTF.

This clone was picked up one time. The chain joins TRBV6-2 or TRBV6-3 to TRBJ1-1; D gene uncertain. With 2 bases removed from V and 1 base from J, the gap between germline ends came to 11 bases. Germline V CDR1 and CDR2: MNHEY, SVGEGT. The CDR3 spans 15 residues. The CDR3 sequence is CASSYVRAGNTEAFF. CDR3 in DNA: TGTGCCAGCAGTTACGTCCGTGCGGGGAACACTGAAGCTTTCTTT.

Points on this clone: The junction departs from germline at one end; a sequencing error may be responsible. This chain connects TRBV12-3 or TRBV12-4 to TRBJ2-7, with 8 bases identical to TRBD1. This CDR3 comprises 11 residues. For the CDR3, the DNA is TGTGCCAGCAGTTTAAGGGACAGGACATCCTTC. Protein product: CASSLRDRTSF.

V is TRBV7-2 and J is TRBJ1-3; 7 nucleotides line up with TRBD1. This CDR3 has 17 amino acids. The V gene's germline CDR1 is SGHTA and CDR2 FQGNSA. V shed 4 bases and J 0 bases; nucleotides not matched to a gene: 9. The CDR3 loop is CASSSPRTGYSGNTIYF. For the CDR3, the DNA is TGTGCCAGCAGCTCACCTCGGACAGGTTACTCTGGAAACACCATATATTTT. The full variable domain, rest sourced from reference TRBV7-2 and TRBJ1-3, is GAGVSQSPSNKVTEKGKDVELRCDPISGHTALYWYRQSLGQGLEFLIYFQGNSAPDKSGLPSDRFSAERTGGSVSTLTIQRTQQEDSAVYLCASSSPRTGYSGNTIYFGEGSWLTVV.

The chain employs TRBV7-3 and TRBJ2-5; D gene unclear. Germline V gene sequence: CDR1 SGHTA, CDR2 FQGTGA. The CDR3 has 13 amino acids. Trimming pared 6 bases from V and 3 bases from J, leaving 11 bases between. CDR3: CASSGAQKETQYF. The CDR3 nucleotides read TGTGCCAGCAGTGGAGCCCAGAAAGAGACCCAGTACTTC.

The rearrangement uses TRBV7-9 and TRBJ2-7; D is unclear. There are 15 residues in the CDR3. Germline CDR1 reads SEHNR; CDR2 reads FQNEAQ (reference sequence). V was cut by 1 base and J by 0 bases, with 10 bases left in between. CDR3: CASSLVSRNSYEQYF. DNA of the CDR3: TGTGCCAGCAGCTTAGTATCCAGGAACTCCTACGAGCAGTACTTC.

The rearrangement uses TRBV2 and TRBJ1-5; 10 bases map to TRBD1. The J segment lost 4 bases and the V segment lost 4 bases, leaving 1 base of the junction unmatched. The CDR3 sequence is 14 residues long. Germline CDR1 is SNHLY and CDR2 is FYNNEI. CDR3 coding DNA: TGTGCCAGCAGTGGGACAGGGGGAAATCAGCCCCAGCATTTT. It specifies CASSGTGGNQPQHF.

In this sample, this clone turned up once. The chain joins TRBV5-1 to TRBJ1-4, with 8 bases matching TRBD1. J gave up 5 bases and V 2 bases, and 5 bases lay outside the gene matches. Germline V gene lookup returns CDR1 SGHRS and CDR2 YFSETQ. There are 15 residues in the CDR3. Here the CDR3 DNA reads TGCGCCAGCAGCTTCAGACAGGGGAAGAATGAAAAACTGTTTTTT. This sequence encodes CASSFRQGKNEKLFF. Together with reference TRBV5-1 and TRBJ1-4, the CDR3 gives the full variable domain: KAGVTQTPRYLIKTRGQQVTLSCSPISGHRSVSWYQQTPGQGLQFLFEYFSETQRNKGNFPGRFSGRQFSNSRSEMNVSTLELGDSALYLCASSFRQGKNEKLFFGSGTQLSVL.

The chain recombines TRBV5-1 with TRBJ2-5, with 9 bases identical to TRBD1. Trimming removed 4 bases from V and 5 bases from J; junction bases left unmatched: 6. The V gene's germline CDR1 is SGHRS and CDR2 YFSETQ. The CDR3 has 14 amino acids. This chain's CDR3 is CASSASGTGETQYF. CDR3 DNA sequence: TGCGCCAGCAGCGCGTCCGGGACAGGGGAGACCCAGTACTTC.